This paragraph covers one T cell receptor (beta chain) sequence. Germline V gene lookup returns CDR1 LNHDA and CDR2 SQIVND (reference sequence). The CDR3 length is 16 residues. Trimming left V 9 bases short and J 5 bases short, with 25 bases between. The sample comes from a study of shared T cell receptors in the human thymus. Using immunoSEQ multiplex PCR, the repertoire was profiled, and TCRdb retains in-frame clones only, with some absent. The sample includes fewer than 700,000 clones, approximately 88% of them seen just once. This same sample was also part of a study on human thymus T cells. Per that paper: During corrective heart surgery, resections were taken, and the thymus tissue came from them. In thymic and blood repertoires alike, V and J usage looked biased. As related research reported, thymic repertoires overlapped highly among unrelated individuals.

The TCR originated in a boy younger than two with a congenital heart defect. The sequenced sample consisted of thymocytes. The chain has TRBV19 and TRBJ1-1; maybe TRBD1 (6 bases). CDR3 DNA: TGTGCCAGGCAAGGGGGGGCGTCCAGTGAGGTTACTGAAGCTTTCTTT. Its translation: CARQGGASSEVTEAFF.